These 3 T cell receptor beta chains were sequenced from one sample in a study of OX40 agonist ivuxolimab in advanced cancers. Assay used: immunoSEQ multiplex PCR; TCRdb lists only in-frame clones, some missing. Counted here are over 75,000 clones, roughly nine tenths occurring once; the ten biggest clones make up 0.9% to 1.2%. Here the sequenced sample was CD4+ or CD8+ T cells sorted from blood, taken in a trial of the OX40 agonist ivuxolimab. The origin of the receptors is an adult with an advanced solid tumor such as melanoma, head and neck, liver or kidney cancer.

The CDR3 nucleotides are TGTGCCAGCTCACTCTACGAGGCTTCCTACAATGAGCAGTTCTTC. As protein: CASSLYEASYNEQFF. This rearrangement joins TRBV18 to TRBJ2-1; D gene unclear. V shed 4 bases and J shed 1 base, with 11 bases lying between them. Germline CDR1 and CDR2: KGHSH and LQKENI. The CDR3 covers 15 residues.

V and J are TRBV11-2 and TRBJ2-2; TRBD1 matches at 9 bases. V lost 5 bases to trimming and J lost 4 bases; unmatched junction nucleotides: 5. The CDR3 loop spans 15 amino acids. The germline V gene encodes CDR1 SGHAT and CDR2 FQNNGV. CDR3 in DNA: TGTGCCAGCAGCCGCGACAGGGGGGTCACCGGGGAGCTGTTTTTT. Amino acid sequence: CASSRDRGVTGELFF.

The rearrangement joins TRBV28 to TRBJ1-5; 8 nucleotides line up with TRBD1. The CDR3 has 15 residues. The germline gives CDR1 MDHEN, CDR2 SYDVKM. The V and J ends lost 6 bases and 1 base, in that order; junction bases with no gene match: 5. CDR3 loop: CASRSQGGSNQPQHF. CDR3 DNA sequence: TGTGCCAGCAGATCACAGGGGGGAAGCAATCAGCCCCAGCATTTT.